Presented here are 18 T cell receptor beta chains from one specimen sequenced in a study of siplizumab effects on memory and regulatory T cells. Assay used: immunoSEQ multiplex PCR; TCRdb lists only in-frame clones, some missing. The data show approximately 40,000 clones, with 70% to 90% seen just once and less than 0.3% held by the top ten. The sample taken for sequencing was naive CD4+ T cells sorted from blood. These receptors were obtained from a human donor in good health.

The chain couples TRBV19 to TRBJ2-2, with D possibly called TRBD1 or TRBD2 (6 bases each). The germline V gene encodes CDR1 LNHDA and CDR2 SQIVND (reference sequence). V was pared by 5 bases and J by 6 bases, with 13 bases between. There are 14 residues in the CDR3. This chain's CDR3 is CASSPGAGSGELFF. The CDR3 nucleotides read TGTGCCAGTAGTCCGGGGGCGGGGTCCGGGGAGCTGTTTTTT. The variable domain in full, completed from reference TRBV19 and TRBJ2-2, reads DGGITQSPKYLFRKEGQNVTLSCEQNLNHDAMYWYRQDPGQGLRLIYYSQIVNDFQKGDIAEGYSVSREKKESFPLTVTSAQKNPTAFYLCASSPGAGSGELFFGEGSRLTVL.

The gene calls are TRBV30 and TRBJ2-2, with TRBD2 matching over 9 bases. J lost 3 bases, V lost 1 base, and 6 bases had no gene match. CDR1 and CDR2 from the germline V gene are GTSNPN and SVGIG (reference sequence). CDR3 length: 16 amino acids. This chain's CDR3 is CAWSGTSGWDTGELFF. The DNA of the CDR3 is TGTGCCTGGAGTGGAACTAGCGGGTGGGACACCGGGGAGCTGTTTTTT.

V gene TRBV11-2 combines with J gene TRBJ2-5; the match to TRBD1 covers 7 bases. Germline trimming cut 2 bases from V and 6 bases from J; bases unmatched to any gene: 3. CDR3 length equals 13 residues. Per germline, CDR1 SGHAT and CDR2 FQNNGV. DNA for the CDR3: TGTGCCAGCAGCTTAACAGGGGAAAAGACCCAGTACTTC. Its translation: CASSLTGEKTQYF.

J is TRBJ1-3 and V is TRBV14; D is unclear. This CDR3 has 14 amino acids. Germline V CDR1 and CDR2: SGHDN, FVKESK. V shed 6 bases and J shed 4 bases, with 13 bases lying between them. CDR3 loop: CASRERGSGNTIYF. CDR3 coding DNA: TGTGCCAGCAGAGAGAGAGGGTCCGGAAACACCATATATTTT.

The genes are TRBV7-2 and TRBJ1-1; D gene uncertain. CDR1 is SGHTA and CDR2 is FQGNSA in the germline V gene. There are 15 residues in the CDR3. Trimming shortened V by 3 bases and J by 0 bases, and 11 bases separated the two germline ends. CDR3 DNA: TGTGCCAGCAGCTTTAACCCCGGACTGAACACTGAAGCTTTCTTT. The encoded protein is CASSFNPGLNTEAFF. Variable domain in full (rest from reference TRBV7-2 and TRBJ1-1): GAGVSQSPSNKVTEKGKDVELRCDPISGHTALYWYRQSLGQGLEFLIYFQGNSAPDKSGLPSDRFSAERTGGSVSTLTIQRTQQEDSAVYLCASSFNPGLNTEAFFGQGTRLTVV.

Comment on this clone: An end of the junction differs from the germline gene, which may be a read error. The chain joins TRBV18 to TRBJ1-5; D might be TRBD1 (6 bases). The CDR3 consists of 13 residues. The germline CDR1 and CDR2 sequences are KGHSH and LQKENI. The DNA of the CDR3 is TGTGCCAGCTCGCCACAGGGTTATCAGCCCCAGCATTTT. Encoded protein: CASSPQGYQPQHF.

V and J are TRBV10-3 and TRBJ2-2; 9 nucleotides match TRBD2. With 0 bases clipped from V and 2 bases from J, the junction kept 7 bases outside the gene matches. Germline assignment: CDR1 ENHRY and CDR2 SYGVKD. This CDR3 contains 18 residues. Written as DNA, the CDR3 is TGTGCCATCAGTGAGTCGATTAGCGGGGGACGAAACACCGGGGAGCTGTTTTTT. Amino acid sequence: CAISESISGGRNTGELFF.

CDR3 loop: CASSRTAAGNTIYF. CDR3 nucleotide sequence: TGTGCCAGCAGTAGGACAGCCGCTGGAAACACCATATATTTT. J is TRBJ1-3 and V is TRBV6-6; tentative D call: TRBD1 (6 bases). Trimming removed 5 bases at V and 2 bases at J, with 10 bases between. CDR1 and CDR2 from the germline V gene are MNHNY and SVGAGI (reference sequence). There are 14 residues in the CDR3.

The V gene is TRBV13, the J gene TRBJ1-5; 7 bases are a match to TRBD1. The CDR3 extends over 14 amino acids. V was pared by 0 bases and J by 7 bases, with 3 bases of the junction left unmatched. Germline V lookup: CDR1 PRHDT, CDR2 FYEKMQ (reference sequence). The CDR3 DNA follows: TGTGCCAGCAGCTTAGGTCCAGGGGGGCAGCCCCAGCATTTT. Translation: CASSLGPGGQPQHF.

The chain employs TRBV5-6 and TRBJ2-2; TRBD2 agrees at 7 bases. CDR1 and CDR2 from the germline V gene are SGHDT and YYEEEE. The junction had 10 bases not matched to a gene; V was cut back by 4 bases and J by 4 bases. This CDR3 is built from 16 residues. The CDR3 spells CASSGLGQIGTGELFF. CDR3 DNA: TGTGCCAGCAGCGGACTAGGTCAAATTGGCACCGGGGAGCTGTTTTTT.

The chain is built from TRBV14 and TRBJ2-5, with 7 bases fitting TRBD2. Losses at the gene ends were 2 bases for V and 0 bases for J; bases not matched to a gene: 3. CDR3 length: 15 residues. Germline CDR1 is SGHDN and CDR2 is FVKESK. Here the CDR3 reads CASSQNSGYQETQYF. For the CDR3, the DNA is TGTGCCAGCAGCCAAAATAGCGGGTACCAAGAGACCCAGTACTTC.

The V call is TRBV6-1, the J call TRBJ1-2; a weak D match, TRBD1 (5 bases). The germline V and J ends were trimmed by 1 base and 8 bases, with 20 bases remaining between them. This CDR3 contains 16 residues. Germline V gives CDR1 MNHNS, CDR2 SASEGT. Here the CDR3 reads CASSEGDVKGHQGYTF. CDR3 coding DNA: TGTGCCAGCAGTGAAGGCGACGTGAAGGGGCATCAAGGCTACACCTTC.

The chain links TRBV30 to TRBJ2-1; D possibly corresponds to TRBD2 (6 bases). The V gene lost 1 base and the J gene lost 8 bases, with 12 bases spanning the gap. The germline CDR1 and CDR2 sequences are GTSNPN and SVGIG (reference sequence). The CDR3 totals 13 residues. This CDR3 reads CAWSGDLGHEQFF. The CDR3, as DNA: TGTGCCTGGAGTGGGGACTTGGGGCATGAGCAGTTCTTC.

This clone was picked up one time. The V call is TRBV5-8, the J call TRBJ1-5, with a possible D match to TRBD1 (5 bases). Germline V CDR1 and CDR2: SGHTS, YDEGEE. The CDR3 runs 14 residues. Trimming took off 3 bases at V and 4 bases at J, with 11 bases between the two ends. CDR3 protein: CASSWQGGNQPQHF. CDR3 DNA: TGTGCCAGCAGCTGGCAGGGAGGTAATCAGCCCCAGCATTTT. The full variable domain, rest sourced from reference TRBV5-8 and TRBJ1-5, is EAGVTQSPTHLIKTRGQQATLRCSPISGHTSVYWYQQALGLGLQFLLWYDEGEERNRGNFPPRFSGRQFPNYSSELNVNALELEDSALYLCASSWQGGNQPQHFGDGTRLSIL.

CDR3 loop: CASSWRGTEAFF. CDR3 nucleotide sequence: TGTGCCAGCAGTTGGAGAGGCACTGAAGCTTTCTTT. This chain joins TRBV6-5 and TRBJ1-1; no firm D call. The germline V and J ends were trimmed by 4 bases and 4 bases, with 7 bases remaining between them. Germline CDR1 and CDR2: MNHEY and SVGAGI. There are 12 residues in the CDR3.

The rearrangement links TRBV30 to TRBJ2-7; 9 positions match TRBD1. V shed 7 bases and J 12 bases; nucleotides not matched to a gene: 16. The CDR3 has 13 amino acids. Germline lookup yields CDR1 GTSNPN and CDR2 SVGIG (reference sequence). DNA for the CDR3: TGTGCCTTGGGATTGGGACAGGGCCTGTCGCGGTACTTC. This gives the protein CALGLGQGLSRYF.

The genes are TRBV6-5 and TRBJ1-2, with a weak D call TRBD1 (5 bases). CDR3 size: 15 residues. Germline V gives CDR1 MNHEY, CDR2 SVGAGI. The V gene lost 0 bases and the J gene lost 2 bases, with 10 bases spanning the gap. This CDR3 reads CASSYSAGLNYGYTF. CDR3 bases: TGTGCCAGCAGTTACTCGGCAGGGCTAAACTATGGCTACACCTTC.

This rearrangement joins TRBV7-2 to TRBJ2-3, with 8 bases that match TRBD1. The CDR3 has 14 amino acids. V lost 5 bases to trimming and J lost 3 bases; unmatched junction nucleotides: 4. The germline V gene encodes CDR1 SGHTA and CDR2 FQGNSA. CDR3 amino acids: CASSRTGSTDTQYF. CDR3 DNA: TGTGCCAGCAGCCGGACAGGGAGTACAGATACGCAGTATTTT.